This TCR beta chain was obtained from a study of regulatory T cells. Remarks on this clone: Its antigen is unknown.

Study-level points and caveats: Hydrophobic residues at CDR3 positions 6 and 7 were enriched in conventional CD4+ T cells of CD3G-deficient patients.

Amplification used 52 TRBV primers and 13 TRBJ primers. Sequencing used immunoSEQ multiplex PCR; TCRdb keeps in-frame clones, though not all of them. This sample has tens of thousands of clones; about nine tenths occur once, and the top ten carry 2.4%. CD4+ T cells were divided by sorting: CD25-high CD127-low Tregs, CD25-low CD127-high conventional cells. This CDR3 region has 14 residues. V lost 6 bases and J lost 0, with 12 bases in between. From germline, CDR1 is MDHEN and CDR2 SYDVKM. The chain links TRBV28 to TRBJ2-7; D remains unclear. The sequence came from a person aged 18-29 years with CD3G deficiency. The sequencing sample was made of conventional CD4+ T cells sorted from blood. CDR3 in amino acids: CASRTHKSSYEQYF. The CDR3 coding sequence is TGTGCCAGCAGGACCCATAAGAGCTCCTACGAGCAGTACTTC.